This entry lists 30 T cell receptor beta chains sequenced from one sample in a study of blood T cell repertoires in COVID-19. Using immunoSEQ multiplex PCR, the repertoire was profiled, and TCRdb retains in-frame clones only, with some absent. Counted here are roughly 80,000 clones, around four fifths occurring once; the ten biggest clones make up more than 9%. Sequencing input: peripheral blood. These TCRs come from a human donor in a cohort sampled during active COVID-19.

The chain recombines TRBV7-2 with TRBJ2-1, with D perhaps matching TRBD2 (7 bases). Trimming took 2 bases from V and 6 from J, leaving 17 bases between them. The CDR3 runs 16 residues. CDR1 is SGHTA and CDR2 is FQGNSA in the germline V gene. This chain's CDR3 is CASSLRGAGTTNEQFF. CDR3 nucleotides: TGTGCCAGCAGCTTACGGGGGGCGGGAACCACCAATGAGCAGTTCTTC.

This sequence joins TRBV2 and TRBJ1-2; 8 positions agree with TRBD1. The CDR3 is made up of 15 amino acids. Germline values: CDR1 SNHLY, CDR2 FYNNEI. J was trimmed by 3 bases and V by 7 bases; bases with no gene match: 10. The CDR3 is CASTFPGQDYYGYTF. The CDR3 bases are TGTGCCAGCACTTTTCCGGGACAGGACTACTATGGCTACACCTTC.

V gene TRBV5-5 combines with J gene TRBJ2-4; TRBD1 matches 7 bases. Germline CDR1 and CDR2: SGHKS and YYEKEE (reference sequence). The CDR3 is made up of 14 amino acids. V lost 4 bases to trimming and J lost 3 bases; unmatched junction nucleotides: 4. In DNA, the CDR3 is TGTGCCAGCAGCAAACAGGGGATCAAAAACATTCAGTACTTC. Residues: CASSKQGIKNIQYF.

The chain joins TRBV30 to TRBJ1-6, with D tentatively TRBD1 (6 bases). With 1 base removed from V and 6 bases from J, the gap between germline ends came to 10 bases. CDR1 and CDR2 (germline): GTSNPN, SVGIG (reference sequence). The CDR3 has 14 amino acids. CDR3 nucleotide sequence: TGTGCCTGGAGTGAGGGGGGGTCTAATTCACCCCTCCACTTT. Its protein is CAWSEGGSNSPLHF.

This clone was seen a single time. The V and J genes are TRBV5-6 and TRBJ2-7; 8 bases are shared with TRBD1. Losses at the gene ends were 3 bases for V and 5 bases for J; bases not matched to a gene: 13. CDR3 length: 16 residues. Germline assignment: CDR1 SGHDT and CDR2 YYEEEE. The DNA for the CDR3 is TGTGCCAGCAGCTCACTCTTATTCGGGACAGGACACGAGCAGTACTTC. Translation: CASSSLLFGTGHEQYF.

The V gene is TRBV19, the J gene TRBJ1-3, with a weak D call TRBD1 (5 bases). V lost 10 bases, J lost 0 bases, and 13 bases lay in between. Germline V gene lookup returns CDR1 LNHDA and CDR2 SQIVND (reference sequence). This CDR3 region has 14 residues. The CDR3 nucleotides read TGTGCCACCCAATCGGGGGGCTCTGGAAACACCATATATTTT. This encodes CATQSGGSGNTIYF.

As DNA, the CDR3 is TGTGCCCTAGACGGGGGGCCAGGAATGAACACCGGGGAGCTGTTTTTT. Translating it yields CALDGGPGMNTGELFF. The V gene is TRBV30, the J gene TRBJ2-2, with a possible D match to TRBD2 (7 bases). The CDR3 is 16 residues long. The germline V gene encodes CDR1 GTSNPN and CDR2 SVGIG (reference sequence). The V end was cut by 8 bases, the J end by 1 base, with 20 bases between.

The CDR3 loop reads CASSLVSGNQPQHF. The CDR3 DNA is TGTGCCAGCAGCTTGGTGTCAGGAAATCAGCCCCAGCATTTT. This chain links TRBV5-5 with TRBJ1-5; D remains unclear. V was clipped by 0 bases and J by 4 bases, with 8 bases between them. Per germline, CDR1 SGHKS and CDR2 YYEKEE (reference sequence). CDR3 length: 14 residues.

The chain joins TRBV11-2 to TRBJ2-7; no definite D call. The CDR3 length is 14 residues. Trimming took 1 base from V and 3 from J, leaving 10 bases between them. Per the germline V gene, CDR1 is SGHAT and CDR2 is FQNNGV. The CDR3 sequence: CASSLALTNYEQYF. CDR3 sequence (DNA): TGTGCCAGCAGCTTAGCCTTGACAAACTACGAGCAGTACTTC.

The CDR3 bases are TGTGCCAGCAGTGACCCCAGGGGGCTGAGCACTGAAGCTTTCTTT. This codes for CASSDPRGLSTEAFF. The genes are TRBV6-2 or TRBV6-3 and TRBJ1-1; the match to TRBD1 covers 8 bases. The CDR3 is 15 amino acids. After removal of 5 bases from V and 4 bases from J, the junction contained 9 bases not matched to a gene. Germline V lookup: CDR1 MNHEY, CDR2 SVGEGT.

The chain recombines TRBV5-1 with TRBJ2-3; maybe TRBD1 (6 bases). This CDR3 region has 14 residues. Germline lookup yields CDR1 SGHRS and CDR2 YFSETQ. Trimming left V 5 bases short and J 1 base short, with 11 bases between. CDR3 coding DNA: TGCGCCAGCAGAATGACAGGCCGCACAGATACGCAGTATTTT. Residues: CASRMTGRTDTQYF.

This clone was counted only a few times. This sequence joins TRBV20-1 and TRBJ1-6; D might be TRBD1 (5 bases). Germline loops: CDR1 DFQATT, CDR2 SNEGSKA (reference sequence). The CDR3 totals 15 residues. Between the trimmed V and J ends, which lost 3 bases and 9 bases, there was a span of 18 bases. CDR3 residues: CSASGFGGIASPLHF. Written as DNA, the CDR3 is TGCAGTGCTAGTGGGTTCGGGGGGATAGCTTCACCCCTCCACTTT.

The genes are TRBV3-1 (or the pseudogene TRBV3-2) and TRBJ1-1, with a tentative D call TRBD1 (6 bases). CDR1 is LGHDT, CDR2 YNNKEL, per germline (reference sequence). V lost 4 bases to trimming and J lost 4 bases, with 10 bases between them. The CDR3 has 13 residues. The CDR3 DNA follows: TGTGCCAGCAGCCTAAACAGGGTCACTGAAGCTTTCTTT. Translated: CASSLNRVTEAFF.

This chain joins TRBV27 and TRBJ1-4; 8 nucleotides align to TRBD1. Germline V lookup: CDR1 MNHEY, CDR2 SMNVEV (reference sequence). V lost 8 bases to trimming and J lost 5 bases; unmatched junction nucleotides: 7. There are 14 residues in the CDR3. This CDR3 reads CASSRDRLNEKLFF. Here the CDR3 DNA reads TGTGCCAGCTCGCGGGACAGGCTAAATGAAAAACTGTTTTTT.

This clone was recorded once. DNA of the CDR3: TGCGCCAGCAGCCCACATAGCGGGGGGGCAATCGAGCAGTACTTC. Encoded protein: CASSPHSGGAIEQYF. This chain connects TRBV5-1 to TRBJ2-7; 11 nucleotides line up with TRBD2. V gave up 4 bases and J gave up 6 bases; unmatched junction bases: 9. The CDR3 spans 15 residues. Looked up from germline, CDR1 is SGHRS and CDR2 is YFSETQ.

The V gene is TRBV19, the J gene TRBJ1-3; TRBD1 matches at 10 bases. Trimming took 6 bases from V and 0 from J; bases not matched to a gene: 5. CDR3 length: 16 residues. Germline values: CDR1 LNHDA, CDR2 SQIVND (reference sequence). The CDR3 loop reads CASRGDRGRSGNTIYF. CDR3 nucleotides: TGTGCCAGTAGGGGGGACAGGGGACGCTCTGGAAACACCATATATTTT.

The CDR3 sequence is CASSKAADRYNEQFF. DNA of the CDR3: TGTGCCAGCAGCAAAGCAGCTGACAGATACAATGAGCAGTTCTTC. This chain uses TRBV21-1 with TRBJ2-1; TRBD1 is taken as the D call from the table, unchecked against the DNA. TRBV21-1 constitutes a pseudogene. The CDR3 totals 15 residues.

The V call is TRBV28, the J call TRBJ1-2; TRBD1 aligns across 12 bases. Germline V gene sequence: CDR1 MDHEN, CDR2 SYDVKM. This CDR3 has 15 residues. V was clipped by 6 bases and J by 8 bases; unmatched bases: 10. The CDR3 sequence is CASSVPGQGAGGYTF. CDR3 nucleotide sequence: TGTGCCAGCAGCGTACCGGGACAGGGGGCAGGAGGCTACACCTTC.

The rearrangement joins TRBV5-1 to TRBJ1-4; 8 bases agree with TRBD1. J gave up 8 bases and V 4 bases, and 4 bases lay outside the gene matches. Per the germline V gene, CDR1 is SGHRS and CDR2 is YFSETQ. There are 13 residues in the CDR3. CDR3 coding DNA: TGCGCCAGCAGCACAGGGGGTTTAGAAAAACTGTTTTTT. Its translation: CASSTGGLEKLFF.

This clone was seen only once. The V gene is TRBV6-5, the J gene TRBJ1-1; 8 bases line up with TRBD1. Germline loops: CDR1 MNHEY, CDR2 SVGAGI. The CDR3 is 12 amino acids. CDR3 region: CASLGQGAGAFF. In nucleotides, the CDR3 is TGTGCATCACTGGGGCAGGGGGCTGGAGCTTTCTTT.

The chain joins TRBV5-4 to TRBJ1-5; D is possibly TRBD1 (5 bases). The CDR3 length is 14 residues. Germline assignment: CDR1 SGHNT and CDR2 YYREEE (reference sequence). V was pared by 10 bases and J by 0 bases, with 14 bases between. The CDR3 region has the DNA TGTGCCGGGGGGGGTGTCTATAGCAATCAGCCCCAGCATTTT. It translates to CAGGGVYSNQPQHF.

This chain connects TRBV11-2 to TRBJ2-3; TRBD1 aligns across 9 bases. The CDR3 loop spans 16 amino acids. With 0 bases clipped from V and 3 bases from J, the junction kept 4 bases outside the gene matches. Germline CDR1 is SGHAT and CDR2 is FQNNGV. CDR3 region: CASSLDRDRVTDTQYF. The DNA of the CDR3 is TGTGCCAGCAGCTTAGACCGGGACAGGGTGACAGATACGCAGTATTTT.

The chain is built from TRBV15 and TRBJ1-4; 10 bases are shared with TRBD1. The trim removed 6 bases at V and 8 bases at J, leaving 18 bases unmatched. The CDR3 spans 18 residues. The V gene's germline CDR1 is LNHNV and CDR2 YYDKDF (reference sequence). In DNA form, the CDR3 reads TGTGCCACCAGTTTCTCGCTCCGGGACAGGGGTCAGCGGGAAAAACTGTTTTTT. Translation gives CATSFSLRDRGQREKLFF.

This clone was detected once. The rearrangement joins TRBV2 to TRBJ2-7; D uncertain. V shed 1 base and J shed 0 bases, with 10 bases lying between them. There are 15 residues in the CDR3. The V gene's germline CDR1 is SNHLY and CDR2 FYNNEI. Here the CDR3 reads CASSEGWASSYEQYF. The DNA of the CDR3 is TGTGCCAGCAGTGAAGGGTGGGCGAGCTCCTACGAGCAGTACTTC. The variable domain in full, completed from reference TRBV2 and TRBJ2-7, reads EPEVTQTPSHQVTQMGQEVILRCVPISNHLYFYWYRQILGQKVEFLVSFYNNEISEKSEIFDDQFSVERPDGSNFTLKIRSTKLEDSAMYFCASSEGWASSYEQYFGPGTRLTVT.

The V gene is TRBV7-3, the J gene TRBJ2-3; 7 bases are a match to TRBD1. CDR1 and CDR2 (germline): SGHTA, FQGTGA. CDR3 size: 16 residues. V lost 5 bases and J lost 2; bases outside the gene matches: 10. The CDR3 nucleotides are TGTGCCAGCAGCCCGGGACAGCACATCCTCACAGATACGCAGTATTTT. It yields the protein CASSPGQHILTDTQYF.

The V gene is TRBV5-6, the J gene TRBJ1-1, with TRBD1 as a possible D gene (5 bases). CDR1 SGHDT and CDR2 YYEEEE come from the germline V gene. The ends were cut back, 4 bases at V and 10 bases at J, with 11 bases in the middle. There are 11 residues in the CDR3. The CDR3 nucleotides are TGTGCCAGCAGCCGGGGGGTAGCAGCTTTCTTT. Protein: CASSRGVAAFF.

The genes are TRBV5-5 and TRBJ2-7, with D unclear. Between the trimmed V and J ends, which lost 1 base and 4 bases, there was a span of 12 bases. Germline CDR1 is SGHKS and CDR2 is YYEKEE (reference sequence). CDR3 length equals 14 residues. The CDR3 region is CASSLTESTYEQYF. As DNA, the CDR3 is TGTGCCAGCAGCTTGACAGAATCTACGTACGAGCAGTACTTC.

The CDR3 DNA reads as TGCGCCAGCAGTCAATCGAACTCATGGACAGGGCAAGGGAATGAGCAGTTCTTC. Translation gives CASSQSNSWTGQGNEQFF. This chain uses TRBV23-1 with TRBJ2-1, with 8 bases fitting TRBD1. TRBV23-1 is an ORF; its function is uncertain. V trimming: 0 bases; J trimming: 7 bases; junction bases outside the gene matches: 14. The CDR3 runs to 18 residues.

CDR3 coding DNA: TGTGCCAGCAGCTTCACGCTAGTCGACTACGAGCAGTACTTC. This translates into CASSFTLVDYEQYF. The chain employs TRBV7-2 and TRBJ2-7; D is undetermined. CDR1 is SGHTA and CDR2 is FQGNSA in the germline V gene. This CDR3 spans 14 amino acids. The V gene lost 3 bases and the J gene lost 3 bases, with 12 bases spanning the gap. The variable domain in full, with the rest retrieved from reference TRBV7-2 and TRBJ2-7, is GAGVSQSPSNKVTEKGKDVELRCDPISGHTALYWYRQSLGQGLEFLIYFQGNSAPDKSGLPSDRFSAERTGGSVSTLTIQRTQQEDSAVYLCASSFTLVDYEQYFGPGTRLTVT.

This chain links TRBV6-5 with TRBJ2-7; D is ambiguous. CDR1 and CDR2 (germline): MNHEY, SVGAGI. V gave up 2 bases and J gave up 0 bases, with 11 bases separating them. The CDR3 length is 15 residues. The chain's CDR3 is CASSYEGQDSYEQYF. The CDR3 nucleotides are TGTGCCAGCAGTTACGAAGGCCAGGACTCCTACGAGCAGTACTTC.